This is a list of T cell receptor beta chains from one sample in a study of blood T cell repertoires in COVID-19. Profiled with immunoSEQ multiplex PCR; TCRdb holds only in-frame clones, not every one. The sample contains around 120,000 clones, around 87% of which appear only once. The material sequenced was peripheral blood. Receptors were obtained from an older woman with COVID-19, enrolled during active disease. CDR3s include the opening cysteine and the closing phenylalanine or tryptophan. Rows may omit the clone size; those that give it use once, few, many or a size class.

>TRBV27|once|16|TRBJ1-1
CASSDRRRTLNTEAFF
>TRBV6-5|-|14|TRBJ1-5
CASTRDRSNQPQHF
>TRBV4-2|once|17|TRBJ2-1
CASSRGEGTSGYNEQFF
>TRBV7-2|-|14|TRBJ1-1
CASSLFPENTEAFF
>TRBV6-5|-|14|TRBJ2-7
CASSYGGAWYEQYF
>TRBV7-9|-|14|TRBJ2-1
CASSLGGAGREQFF
>TRBV7-2|-|13|TRBJ2-5
CASSLIKKETQYF
>TRBV11-2|-|12|TRBJ2-3
CASSFGEDTQYF
>TRBV3-1/TRBV3-2|-|16|TRBJ1-4
CASSQAQGWANEKLFF
>TRBV3-1/TRBV3-2|-|18|TRBJ1-2
CASSQDLYMGQGNYGYTF
>TRBV7-9|-|16|TRBJ1-4
CASSSDRGRGGEKLFF
>TRBV11-1|-|16|TRBJ2-1
CASSLWAGGPGTEQFF
>TRBV7-2|-|14|TRBJ2-5
CASSGPIQGETQYF
>TRBV4-1|-|15|TRBJ2-2
CASSQGARTTGELFF
>TRBV2|-|14|TRBJ2-1
CASRAKTGDDEQFF
>TRBV6-2/TRBV6-3|-|14|TRBJ1-4
CASSYAARGEKLFF
>TRBV18|-|16|TRBJ1-3
CASSPGGYGTGNTIYF
>TRBV11-2|few|17|TRBJ2-1
CASSSTPRDRANNEQFF
>TRBV10-3|-|14|TRBJ1-2
CAISDSQGSYGYTF
>TRBV19|-|14|TRBJ2-1
CASTGQGAYNEQFF
>TRBV4-1|-|15|TRBJ2-1
CASNARQGSYNEQFF
>TRBV10-3|-|13|TRBJ2-1
CAISGQGASEQFF
>TRBV6-1|-|17|TRBJ1-5
CASSAGGFGSSNQPQHF
>TRBV19|once|15|TRBJ2-1
CASKLERGGWNEQFF
>TRBV6-2/TRBV6-3|-|20|TRBJ1-4
CASSYNILRDRGLGGEKLFF
>TRBV6-1|-|13|TRBJ1-1
CASSEGGEVFAFF